This is a list of T cell receptor beta chains from one sample in a study of T cells in Graves' hyperthyroidism and ophthalmopathy. TCRdb reprocessed the multiplex PCR reads via MiXCR and lists one record per CDR3 protein. The profile covers around 600,000 distinct CDR3 sequences, with roughly 46% appearing a single time and less than 9% taken by the ten largest. Sequencing was performed on peripheral blood or thyroid tissue (not recorded which). These receptors were collected from an adult man with Graves' disease, either hyperthyroidism or ophthalmopathy (not recorded which). CDR3s include the opening cysteine and the closing phenylalanine or tryptophan. The order of the fields is D gene, V gene, CDR3 length, J gene, clone size, CDR3 protein, CDR3 DNA. The D gene is left open where the match is weak. The size field is filled for only some rows; it gives once, few, many or a size class.

D: TRBD1; V: TRBV10-3; length: 13; J: TRBJ1-2; size: -; CDR3: CAISVDRGRSYTF; DNA: TGTGCCATCAGTGTGGACAGGGGGCGTAGCTACACCTTC
D: -; V: TRBV24-1; length: 13; J: TRBJ1-1; size: few; CDR3: CATSDNVGPEAFF; DNA: TGTGCCACCAGTGATAATGTGGGACCTGAAGCTTTCTTT
D: -; V: TRBV19; length: 17; J: TRBJ1-1; size: -; CDR3: CASSIRREWALNTEAFF; DNA: TGTGCCAGTAGTATTCGGAGGGAGTGGGCACTGAACACTGAAGCTTTCTTT
D: -; V: TRBV19; length: 13; J: TRBJ1-5; size: once; CDR3: CASSKGDQGRWHF; DNA: TGTGCCAGTAGTAAGGGCGATCAGGGTAGATGGCATTTT
D: -; V: TRBV7-2; length: 15; J: TRBJ2-5; size: -; CDR3: CASSPPFGGKETQYF; DNA: TGTGCCAGCAGCCCCCCGTTTGGGGGGAAAGAGACCCAGTACTTC
D: -; V: TRBV7-9; length: 13; J: TRBJ2-5; size: many; CDR3: CASSQVPQETQYF; DNA: TGTGCCAGCAGCCAAGTCCCCCAAGAGACCCAGTACTTC
D: TRBD2; V: TRBV7-3; length: 15; J: TRBJ2-7; size: -; CDR3: CASSYGGSGKYEQYF; DNA: TGTGCCAGCAGTTACGGGGGTAGCGGGAAATACGAGCAGTACTTC
D: -; V: TRBV19; length: 12; J: TRBJ1-5; size: many; CDR3: CASNPPNQAQHF; DNA: TGTGCCAGTAACCCTCCAAATCAGGCCCAGCATTTT
D: -; V: TRBV20-1; length: 13; J: TRBJ1-2; size: few; CDR3: CSADTGAVYGYTF; DNA: TGCAGTGCGGACACCGGGGCAGTCTATGGCTACACCTTC
D: TRBD1; V: TRBV12-3/TRBV12-4; length: 15; J: TRBJ1-1; size: -; CDR3: CASSRRQGGNTEAFF; DNA: TGTGCCAGCAGTCGAAGACAGGGGGGGAACACTGAAGCTTTCTTC
D: -; V: TRBV29-1; length: 11; J: TRBJ1-4; size: many; CDR3: CSVQGAEKLFF; DNA: TGCAGCGTTCAGGGTGCCGAAAAACTGTTTTTT
D: TRBD2; V: TRBV5-1; length: 16; J: TRBJ2-5; size: -; CDR3: CASSSEASGGKETQYF; DNA: TGCGCCAGCAGCTCCGAGGCTAGCGGGGGGAAAGAGACCCAGTACTTC
D: -; V: TRBV7-9; length: 11; J: TRBJ2-7; size: -; CDR3: CAWSAGLEQYF; DNA: TGTGCCTGGAGTGCAGGGTTGGAGCAGTACTTC
D: -; V: TRBV25-1; length: 13; J: TRBJ1-6; size: -; CDR3: CASSEGDSAPLHF; DNA: TGTGCCAGCAGTGAGGGGGACTCTGCACCCCTCCACTTT
D: TRBD1; V: TRBV7-8; length: 16; J: TRBJ2-5; size: -; CDR3: CASSQPGQGLQETQYF; DNA: TGTGCCAGCAGCCAGCCCGGACAGGGGTTGCAAGAGACCCAGTACTTC
D: -; V: TRBV6-5; length: 15; J: TRBJ1-6; size: -; CDR3: CASRTLQGSNSPLHF; DNA: TGTGCCAGCAGGACCCTACAGGGTAGCAATTCACCCCTCCACTTT
D: -; V: TRBV7-8; length: 13; J: TRBJ2-7; size: -; CDR3: CASSIRSPYEQYF; DNA: TGTGCCAGCAGCATCAGGAGCCCCTACGAGCAGTACTTC
D: -; V: TRBV24-1; length: 14; J: TRBJ2-1; size: -; CDR3: CATSDFPGVDEQFF; DNA: TGTGCCACCAGTGATTTCCCGGGAGTGGATGAGCAGTTCTTC
D: -; V: TRBV29-1; length: 10; J: TRBJ1-4; size: -; CDR3: CRGAGKKLFF; DNA: TGCAGGGGCGCGGGGAAAAAACTGTTTTTT
D: -; V: TRBV29-1; length: 11; J: TRBJ1-2; size: -; CDR3: CSVVKGVGYTF; DNA: TGCAGCGTTGTCAAGGGGGTTGGCTACACCTTC
D: TRBD1; V: TRBV7-7; length: 14; J: TRBJ2-7; size: many; CDR3: CASSQGTGTYEQYF; DNA: TGTGCTAGCAGCCAGGGGACAGGGACCTACGAGCAGTACTTC
D: -; V: TRBV19; length: 14; J: TRBJ2-6; size: many; CDR3: CASMGQAGANVLTF; DNA: TGTGCCAGTATGGGCCAGGCTGGGGCCAACGTCCTGACTTTC
D: TRBD1; V: TRBV7-9; length: 15; J: TRBJ1-3; size: few; CDR3: CASSYDPGQGDTIYF; DNA: TGTGCCAGCAGTTACGATCCGGGACAGGGGGACACCATATATTTT
D: -; V: TRBV29-1; length: 14; J: TRBJ1-6; size: -; CDR3: CSDGSSEENSPLHF; DNA: TGCAGCGACGGCAGCAGTGAAGAGAATTCACCCCTCCACTTT
D: -; V: TRBV7-4; length: 14; J: TRBJ1-2; size: few; CDR3: CASSFLANRDGYTF; DNA: TGTGCCAGCAGTTTCCTGGCGAACAGGGATGGCTACACCTTC
D: -; V: TRBV6-6; length: 10; J: TRBJ2-5; size: few; CDR3: CVTSGETQYF; DNA: TGTGTCACTTCGGGGGAGACCCAGTACTTC
D: -; V: TRBV20-1; length: 14; J: TRBJ1-4; size: few; CDR3: CSRGVSKKREKLFF; DNA: TGCAGTCGAGGGGTCTCCAAGAAAAGGGAAAAACTGTTTTTT
D: TRBD1; V: TRBV7-9; length: 14; J: TRBJ1-2; size: -; CDR3: CASSDRARDYGYTF; DNA: TGTGCCAGCAGTGACAGGGCACGCGACTATGGCTACACCTTC
D: -; V: TRBV7-9; length: 13; J: TRBJ2-5; size: -; CDR3: CASSPGATETQYF; DNA: TGTGCCAGCTCACCAGGGGCGACAGAGACCCAGTACTTC
D: -; V: TRBV15; length: 16; J: TRBJ2-6; size: -; CDR3: CATSRAGTSGANVLTF; DNA: TGTGCCACCAGCAGGGCCGGGACCTCTGGGGCCAACGTCCTGACTTTC
D: -; V: TRBV2; length: 15; J: TRBJ1-2; size: many; CDR3: CASSQTGTTNYGYTF; DNA: TGTGCCAGCAGTCAAACAGGGACCACTAACTATGGCTACACCTTC
D: -; V: TRBV2; length: 12; J: TRBJ1-2; size: -; CDR3: CASSGGEGGYTF; DNA: TGTGCCAGCAGTGGAGGGGAGGGAGGCTACACCTTC
D: TRBD2; V: TRBV7-8; length: 15; J: TRBJ2-7; size: many; CDR3: CASSLGASGTDEQYF; DNA: TGTGCCAGCAGCTTAGGTGCCAGCGGGACCGACGAGCAGTACTTC
D: -; V: TRBV29-1; length: 12; J: TRBJ1-3; size: many; CDR3: CSVDRGGNTIYF; DNA: TGCAGCGTTGACAGGGGTGGAAACACCATATATTTT
D: TRBD1; V: TRBV11-2; length: 15; J: TRBJ1-2; size: -; CDR3: CASSRRGRGSYGYTF; DNA: TGTGCCAGCAGCCGGCGGGGCAGGGGGTCCTATGGCTACACCTTC
D: -; V: TRBV9; length: 15; J: TRBJ2-2; size: few; CDR3: CASSVVGAGTGELFF; DNA: TGTGCCAGCAGCGTAGTAGGGGCGGGCACCGGGGAGCTGTTTTTT
D: -; V: TRBV2; length: 15; J: TRBJ2-2; size: many; CDR3: CARSSTPANTGELFF; DNA: TGTGCCAGATCTTCAACGCCCGCGAACACCGGGGAGCTGTTTTTT
D: -; V: TRBV25-1; length: 14; J: TRBJ1-2; size: many; CDR3: CASSEFGGPHGYTF; DNA: TGTGCCAGCAGTGAATTCGGGGGGCCCCATGGCTACACCTTC
D: -; V: TRBV24-1; length: 9; J: TRBJ2-7; size: once; CDR3: CATSTDLYF; DNA: TGTGCCACCAGTACTGACCTGTACTTC
D: TRBD1; V: TRBV25-1; length: 15; J: TRBJ1-6; size: -; CDR3: CASSVSTGGNSPLHF; DNA: TGTGCCAGCAGTGTATCGACAGGGGGGAACTCACCCCTCCACTTT
D: TRBD2; V: TRBV20-1; length: 15; J: TRBJ2-5; size: once; CDR3: CSARGSGDLQETRYF; DNA: TGCAGTGCTAGGGGTAGCGGGGACCTCCAAGAGACCCGGTACTTC
D: -; V: TRBV29-1; length: 13; J: TRBJ2-5; size: many; CDR3: CSSMRGWGETQYF; DNA: TGCAGCTCGATGAGGGGTTGGGGGGAGACCCAGTACTTC
D: TRBD1; V: TRBV7-6; length: 13; J: TRBJ1-4; size: -; CDR3: CASRDREIEKLFF; DNA: TGTGCCAGCAGGGACAGGGAGATTGAAAAACTGTTTTTT
D: TRBD2; V: TRBV24-1; length: 17; J: TRBJ2-7; size: -; CDR3: CATSDPASGGHRNVQYF; DNA: TGTGCCACCAGTGACCCTGCTAGCGGGGGGCATAGGAACGTGCAGTACTTC
D: -; V: TRBV7-8; length: 15; J: TRBJ1-5; size: -; CDR3: CASSVEGLGNQPQHF; DNA: TGTGCCAGCAGCGTAGAAGGGTTGGGCAATCAGCCCCAGCATTTT
D: -; V: TRBV7-2; length: 14; J: TRBJ2-7; size: -; CDR3: CASSFVSITYEQYF; DNA: TGTGCCAGCAGCTTTGTATCGATCACCTACGAGCAGTACTTC
D: TRBD1; V: TRBV5-1; length: 16; J: TRBJ1-1; size: -; CDR3: CASSPLQGVSNTEAFF; DNA: TGCGCCAGCAGCCCGTTACAGGGGGTGTCGAACACTGAAGCTTTCTTT